This is a list of T cell receptor beta chains from one sample in a study of radiation and T cells in renal cell carcinoma. Profiling relied on immunoSEQ multiplex PCR, and the TCRdb table lists in-frame clones only, not all of them. The data show around 140,000 clones, 70% to 90% seen once. The sequencing here drew on blood, taken from a patient whose treatment included radiotherapy and nephrectomy. Every receptor here comes from a woman aged 50 to 60 with renal cell carcinoma. The CDR3 runs from the conserved cysteine through the conserved F or W. The order of the fields is V gene, D gene, J gene, clone size, CDR3 protein, CDR3 DNA. The D gene is left open where the match is weak. Rows give clone size only sometimes, using once, few, many, or a class for an expanded clone.

TRBV12-5	.	TRBJ2-7	.	CASGFPLLYEQYF	TGTGCTAGTGGTTTCCCCCTCTTATACGAGCAGTACTTC
TRBV5-1	.	TRBJ2-4	.	CASSLEVLEVNIQYF	TGCGCCAGCAGCTTGGAGGTCCTTGAGGTGAACATTCAGTACTTC
TRBV10-3	.	TRBJ1-2	.	CAISDRETNYGYTF	TGTGCCATCAGTGATCGGGAGACAAACTATGGCTACACCTTC
TRBV4-2	.	TRBJ2-2	.	CASSRETGSGEGELFF	TGTGCCAGCAGCCGCGAAACGGGTAGCGGAGAGGGGGAGCTGTTTTTT
TRBV6-1	.	TRBJ2-3	.	CASTQGWADTQYF	TGTGCCAGCACCCAGGGGTGGGCAGATACGCAGTATTTT
TRBV6-5	.	TRBJ2-1	.	CASSYPAGNNEQFF	TGTGCCAGCAGTTACCCCGCGGGTAACAATGAGCAGTTCTTC
TRBV7-9	TRBD1	TRBJ1-5	.	CASSVTGDQPQHF	TGTGCCAGCAGCGTTACAGGGGATCAGCCCCAGCATTTT
TRBV9	TRBD2	TRBJ2-5	.	CASSVGGEGYGTQYF	TGTGCCAGCAGCGTAGGAGGGGAGGGTTACGGGACCCAGTACTTC
TRBV2	.	TRBJ1-1	.	CASSTHRAENTEAFF	TGTGCCAGCAGTACCCACAGGGCGGAGAACACTGAAGCTTTCTTT
TRBV19	TRBD2	TRBJ2-1	.	CASSISGRSYNEQFF	TGTGCCAGTAGTATTAGCGGGAGATCCTACAATGAGCAGTTCTTC
TRBV9	.	TRBJ1-1	.	CASSVGSALNTEAFF	TGTGCCAGCAGCGTAGGTTCGGCATTGAACACTGAAGCTTTCTTT
TRBV7-2	.	TRBJ1-6	.	CASSAGSSFSRSPLHF	TGTGCCAGCAGCGCCGGGTCATCCTTCTCTAGATCACCCCTCCACTTT
TRBV20-1	TRBD2	TRBJ2-7	once	CSLAGVPEQYF	TGCAGTCTAGCGGGGGTTCCCGAGCAGTACTTC
TRBV11-2	.	TRBJ1-1	.	CASSLEGGTEAFF	TGTGCCAGCAGCTTAGAGGGTGGCACTGAAGCTTTCTTT
TRBV6-5	TRBD1	TRBJ1-1	.	CASSYSPGQVNTEAFF	TGTGCCAGCAGTTACTCACCGGGACAGGTGAACACTGAAGCTTTCTTT
TRBV4-1	.	TRBJ1-1	.	CASSQVVGGVTEAFF	TGCGCCAGCAGCCAAGTAGTAGGGGGGGTCACTGAAGCTTTCTTT
TRBV5-1	.	TRBJ1-1	.	CASRGQVEAFF	TGCGCCAGCAGGGGTCAAGTTGAAGCTTTCTTT
TRBV6-6	.	TRBJ2-7	.	CASSYSSGFGDEQYF	TGTGCCAGCAGTTACTCGAGCGGGTTCGGGGACGAGCAGTACTTC
TRBV2	.	TRBJ1-5	.	CASSEAWDTNQPQHF	TGTGCCAGCAGTGAAGCGTGGGACACAAATCAGCCCCAGCATTTT
TRBV7-9	.	TRBJ2-2	few	CAVEDPNTGELFF	TGTGCCGTAGAGGACCCGAACACCGGGGAGCTGTTTTTT
TRBV19	.	TRBJ2-6	.	CATSKASSSGANVLTF	TGTGCCACCTCTAAGGCGAGTAGCTCTGGGGCCAACGTCCTGACTTTC
TRBV5-4	TRBD1	TRBJ1-1	once	CASRPRGLMAEAFF	TGTGCCAGCAGACCCAGGGGGCTTATGGCTGAAGCTTTCTTT
TRBV15	.	TRBJ2-3	.	CATKPQTRDTQYF	TGTGCCACCAAACCCCAGACCAGAGATACGCAGTATTTT
TRBV6-5	.	TRBJ2-7	.	CASWGEQYF	TGTGCCAGCTGGGGGGAGCAGTACTTC
TRBV4-1	.	TRBJ2-7	few	CASSQGAGMGYEQYF	TGCGCCAGCAGCCAAGGGGCGGGTATGGGGTACGAGCAGTACTTC
TRBV27	.	TRBJ2-1	few	CASRMFIAGNEQFF	TGTGCCAGCAGAATGTTTATTGCGGGGAATGAGCAGTTCTTC
TRBV2	.	TRBJ1-4	.	CASTRTTATNEKLFF	TGTGCCAGCACAAGGACAACTGCAACTAATGAAAAACTGTTTTTT
TRBV5-1	.	TRBJ2-7	.	CASSMDSAYEQYF	TGCGCCAGCAGTATGGACAGTGCCTACGAGCAGTACTTC
TRBV27	.	TRBJ2-7	many	CASSLRDTYEQYF	TGTGCCAGCAGTCTTAGGGATACCTACGAGCAGTACTTC
TRBV29-1	TRBD1	TRBJ1-5	.	CSARTGSNQPQHF	TGCAGCGCTCGGACAGGGAGCAATCAGCCCCAGCATTTT
TRBV4-1	.	TRBJ2-7	.	CASSQDARSSYEQYF	TGCGCCAGCAGCCAAGATGCCCGAAGCTCCTACGAGCAGTACTTC
TRBV9	.	TRBJ2-3	.	CASSVYTDTQYF	TGTGCCAGCAGCGTATATACAGATACGCAGTATTTT
TRBV18	.	TRBJ1-5	.	CASSHRDSNQPQHF	TGTGCCAGCTCACACAGGGATAGCAATCAGCCCCAGCATTTT
TRBV2	.	TRBJ1-1	.	CASSEEGRGTEAFF	TGTGCCAGCAGTGAAGAGGGGAGAGGAACTGAAGCTTTCTTT
TRBV18	.	TRBJ1-6	.	CASSPDRNSPLHF	TGTGCCAGCTCACCAGACAGAAATTCACCCCTCCACTTT
TRBV28	TRBD1	TRBJ2-7	.	CASLAGGLYEQYF	TGTGCCAGCCTGGCAGGGGGCCTCTACGAGCAGTACTTC
TRBV5-1	TRBD1	TRBJ2-7	.	CASRAGTGSYEQYF	TGCGCCAGCAGAGCCGGGACAGGATCCTACGAGCAGTACTTC
TRBV15	.	TRBJ1-4	.	CATADSAAEKLFF	TGTGCCACCGCCGACTCCGCGGCGGAAAAACTGTTTTTT
TRBV19	.	TRBJ2-3	.	CASKEGGTDTQYF	TGTGCCAGTAAAGAGGGGGGCACAGATACGCAGTATTTT
TRBV4-2	TRBD1	TRBJ2-3	.	CASSSGQGATDTQYF	TGTGCCAGCAGCAGCGGACAGGGGGCAACAGATACGCAGTATTTT
TRBV7-2	TRBD1	TRBJ1-4	.	CASSLRQGSNEKLFF	TGTGCCAGCAGCCTTCGACAGGGATCTAATGAAAAACTGTTTTTT